The present TCR beta chain was sequenced within a study of shared clonotypes between healthy human individuals. Overall study results and limits: When compared with the clonotypes that were shared by all four sorted-subset donors, the non-shared clonotypes turned out to have lower generation probabilities. Only blood was sampled; tissue repertoires likely differ. An expected dependence of interdonor clonotype sharing on sequencing depth was noted. Around 5% of naive CD4 clonotypes were common to several donors.

Worth noting for this clone: Antigen specificity is unknown.

The naive CD8 fraction comprised CD45RO-negative cells positively selected for CCR7 and excluded terminally differentiated effector memory CD45RA+ cells. In germline, CDR1 is LGHNA, CDR2 YSLEER. Trimming removed 0 bases at V and 0 bases at J, with 23 bases between. The CDR3 runs to 20 residues. The method was immunoSEQ multiplex PCR; TCRdb's version includes in-frame clones alone and lacks a portion of them. Here the sample spans just over 2,000,000 clones, about 94% being singletons. The sequencing input was naive CD8+ T cells sorted from blood. This receptor was identified in a young man in good health. The rearrangement links TRBV4-3 to TRBJ1-1; a weak D match, TRBD1 (6 bases). As DNA, the CDR3 is TGCGCCAGCAGCCAAGATGGACCCCCACAGGGTGACTCGATGAACACTGAAGCTTTCTTT. This encodes CASSQDGPPQGDSMNTEAFF.